Below are 15 T cell receptor beta chains sequenced from a single sample in a study of blood T cell repertoires in COVID-19. The method was immunoSEQ multiplex PCR; TCRdb's version includes in-frame clones alone and lacks a portion of them. The sample includes nearly 350,000 clones, more than 75% seen only once; the top ten take roughly 3%. Material: peripheral blood. The receptors come from a woman under 30 who had recovered from COVID-19.

The chain is built from TRBV24-1 and TRBJ1-2; 11 bases line up with TRBD1. The V and J ends lost 3 bases and 8 bases, in that order; junction bases with no gene match: 10. Germline lookup yields CDR1 KGHDR and CDR2 SFDVKD. The CDR3 consists of 16 residues. CDR3 sequence (DNA): TGTGCCACCAGTGATGGCCGGGACAGGGGGAGGATAGGCTACACCTTC. Its protein product is CATSDGRDRGRIGYTF.

The V call is TRBV7-9, the J call TRBJ1-6; TRBD1 matches at 10 bases. The germline CDR1 and CDR2 sequences are SEHNR and FQNEAQ (reference sequence). Germline trimming cut 5 bases from V and 7 bases from J; bases unmatched to any gene: 8. The CDR3 has 16 amino acids. CDR3 sequence: CASSASTGQGNSPLHF. CDR3 in DNA: TGTGCCAGCAGCGCCTCGACGGGACAGGGGAATTCACCCCTCCACTTT.

The rearrangement joins TRBV6-5 to TRBJ2-3, with 9 bases aligning to TRBD2. V trimming: 0 bases; J trimming: 5 bases; junction bases outside the gene matches: 6. CDR3 length: 16 residues. The V gene's germline CDR1 is MNHEY and CDR2 SVGAGI. The CDR3 spells CASSYSASGIQDTQYF. DNA of the CDR3: TGTGCCAGCAGTTACTCGGCTAGCGGGATTCAAGATACGCAGTATTTT.

The chain is built from TRBV12-3 or TRBV12-4 and TRBJ1-2, with D possibly being TRBD1 (5 bases). This CDR3 comprises 13 residues. Trimming took 2 bases from V and 3 from J, leaving 7 bases between them. DNA for the CDR3: TGTGCCAGCAGTTTAAGGGACTACTATGGCTACACCTTC. Its translation is CASSLRDYYGYTF.

The chain recombines TRBV11-2 with TRBJ1-2; D not certain. Between the trimmed V and J ends, which lost 7 bases and 2 bases, there was a span of 11 bases. The CDR3 loop spans 13 amino acids. Germline V CDR1 and CDR2: SGHAT, FQNNGV. The CDR3 DNA reads as TGTGCCAGCACCTTCCCGGGGAACTATGGCTACACCTTC. Its translation is CASTFPGNYGYTF.

This sequence joins TRBV6-4 and TRBJ2-1, with a weak D call TRBD2 (6 bases). The germline V and J ends were trimmed by 0 bases and 2 bases, with 11 bases remaining between them. Looked up from germline, CDR1 is MRHNA and CDR2 is SNTAGT. The CDR3 contains 16 residues. For the CDR3, the DNA is TGTGCCAGCAGTGACTCCCCCCGGGGGACCTACAATGAGCAGTTCTTC. It specifies CASSDSPRGTYNEQFF.

This clone occurred a few times. V is TRBV9 and J is TRBJ2-2; no clear D gene. Germline V gene sequence: CDR1 SGDLS, CDR2 YYNGEE. This CDR3 contains 13 residues. V lost 3 bases and J lost 5, with 8 bases in between. In DNA, the CDR3 is TGTGCCAGCAGCGGGAGCCGGACCGGGGAGCTGTTTTTT. Translating gives CASSGSRTGELFF.

The chain combines TRBV9 with TRBJ2-3; tentatively, D is TRBD2 (6 bases). This CDR3 has 15 amino acids. The germline gives CDR1 SGDLS, CDR2 YYNGEE. V lost 4 bases and J 2 bases, leaving 14 bases between the germline ends. In DNA form, the CDR3 reads TGTGCCAGCAGCCCTAAAGCGGGTTTCACAGATACGCAGTATTTT. It specifies CASSPKAGFTDTQYF.

The CDR3 region is CASSGLAGVVDTQYF. The CDR3 nucleotides read TGTGCCAGCAGTGGACTAGCGGGAGTGGTAGATACGCAGTATTTT. The J gene is TRBJ2-3, the V gene TRBV6-2 or TRBV6-3, with 13 positions matching TRBD2. Trimming at V came to 5 bases and at J to 5 bases, leaving 4 bases not matched to a gene. The CDR3 is 15 residues long. Germline lookup yields CDR1 MNHEY and CDR2 SVGEGT.

V is TRBV7-2 and J is TRBJ2-3, with a possible D match to TRBD2 (5 bases). This CDR3 contains 13 residues. Trimming took off 0 bases at V and 5 bases at J, with 6 bases between the two ends. Germline values: CDR1 SGHTA, CDR2 FQGNSA. DNA for the CDR3: TGTGCCAGCAGCTTAGCGCGGGTAGATACGCAGTATTTT. Protein sequence: CASSLARVDTQYF. Based on the CDR3 plus reference TRBV7-2 and TRBJ2-3, the full variable domain is GAGVSQSPSNKVTEKGKDVELRCDPISGHTALYWYRQSLGQGLEFLIYFQGNSAPDKSGLPSDRFSAERTGGSVSTLTIQRTQQEDSAVYLCASSLARVDTQYFGPGTRLTVL.

The J gene is TRBJ1-1, the V gene TRBV30, with D unclear. Germline V gene sequence: CDR1 GTSNPN, CDR2 SVGIG (reference sequence). The CDR3 totals 14 residues. Trimming pared 2 bases from V and 2 bases from J, leaving 12 bases between. This CDR3 is CAWSPRIGNTEAFF. CDR3 nucleotide sequence: TGTGCCTGGAGTCCGAGGATAGGTAACACTGAAGCTTTCTTT.

The rearrangement links TRBV6-1 to TRBJ2-3; D unclear. From germline, CDR1 is MNHNS and CDR2 SASEGT. Trimming pared 3 bases from V and 3 bases from J, leaving 10 bases between. This CDR3 is built from 14 residues. This CDR3 reads CASSEMQETDTQYF. CDR3 DNA sequence: TGTGCCAGCAGTGAGATGCAGGAAACAGATACGCAGTATTTT.

This chain connects TRBV11-3 to TRBJ2-1; 8 bases match TRBD2. The ends lost 0 bases at V and 9 bases at J; junction bases unmatched: 7. Germline assignment: CDR1 SGHNT and CDR2 YENEEA. The CDR3 has 15 residues. The CDR3 here is CASSLDLGGRTEQFF. The CDR3 DNA reads TGTGCCAGCAGCTTAGATCTTGGCGGGAGGACTGAGCAGTTCTTC.

The genes are TRBV29-1 and TRBJ2-5; the match to TRBD2 covers 13 bases. The CDR3 extends over 15 amino acids. V was clipped by 6 bases and J by 4 bases; unmatched bases: 8. Germline V gene sequence: CDR1 SQVTM, CDR2 ANQGSEA. This chain's CDR3 is CSVLGLAGAGETQYF. In DNA form, the CDR3 reads TGCAGCGTCCTCGGACTAGCGGGAGCTGGAGAGACCCAGTACTTC.

V usage is TRBV7-9 and J usage is TRBJ1-4; 7 nucleotides line up with TRBD1. After removal of 5 bases from V and 4 bases from J, the junction contained 4 bases not matched to a gene. Per germline, CDR1 SEHNR and CDR2 FQNEAQ (reference sequence). The CDR3 contains 14 residues. CDR3 amino acids: CASSRTGYNEKLFF. The CDR3 nucleotides read TGTGCCAGCAGCCGGACAGGTTATAATGAAAAACTGTTTTTT.